This TCR beta chain is from a study of OX40 agonist ivuxolimab in advanced cancers. Study-level information: The dose of intravenous ivuxolimab that patients received every 2 weeks ranged from 0.01 to 10 mg/kg. Three patients showed partial responses: one hepatocellular carcinoma and two cutaneous melanoma cases. Hepatocellular carcinoma, melanoma, renal cell or head and neck cancer affected the dose-escalation patients.

This table comes from immunoSEQ multiplex PCR, and its TCRdb copy is limited to in-frame clones, with some not included. The sample holds fewer than 85,000 clones; around 93% are singletons and the top ten take 0.5% to 0.65%. Points from the study as a whole: The average count of expanded clones was higher among CD8+ T cells than among CD4+.

Trimming removed 5 bases from V and 6 bases from J, with 11 bases in between. CDR3 length: 12 residues. CDR1 is SGHTA, CDR2 FQGNSA, per germline. Note on this clone: Its target is unknown.

The V gene is TRBV7-2, the J gene TRBJ2-7; the D gene could be TRBD1 or TRBD2 (6 bases each). Sequencing used CD4+ or CD8+ T cells sorted from blood, obtained in a trial of the OX40 agonist ivuxolimab. The sequence was obtained from an adult with an advanced solid tumor such as melanoma, head and neck, liver or kidney cancer. The CDR3 sequence is CASSQGGLEQYF. The CDR3 DNA is TGTGCCAGCAGCCAAGGGGGGCTCGAGCAGTACTTC.